This TCR beta chain was documented in a study of OX40 agonist ivuxolimab in advanced cancers. This clone was counted a single time. The repertoire was sequenced with immunoSEQ multiplex PCR; TCRdb's copy has only in-frame clones and lacks some. The data contain 72,000 or so clones, around 90% of them seen just once; the ten biggest clones take up 0.2% to 0.3%. Source: CD4+ or CD8+ T cells sorted from blood, taken in a trial of the OX40 agonist ivuxolimab. The sequence was obtained from an adult with an advanced solid tumor such as melanoma, head and neck, liver or kidney cancer.

Here the CDR3 reads CASSHTSGSKYEQYF. The CDR3 nucleotides read TGTGCCAGCAGCCATACTAGCGGGAGCAAGTACGAGCAGTACTTC. This chain links TRBV28 with TRBJ2-7; 11 bases align to TRBD2. CDR3 length: 15 residues. J gave up 4 bases and V 6 bases, and 8 bases lay outside the gene matches. Germline CDR1 reads MDHEN; CDR2 reads SYDVKM. The whole variable domain, filled in from reference TRBV28 and TRBJ2-7, reads DVKVTQSSRYLVKRTGEKVFLECVQDMDHENMFWYRQDPGLGLRLIYFSYDVKMKEKGDIPEGYSVSREKKERFSLILESASTNQTSMYLCASSHTSGSKYEQYFGPGTRLTVT.